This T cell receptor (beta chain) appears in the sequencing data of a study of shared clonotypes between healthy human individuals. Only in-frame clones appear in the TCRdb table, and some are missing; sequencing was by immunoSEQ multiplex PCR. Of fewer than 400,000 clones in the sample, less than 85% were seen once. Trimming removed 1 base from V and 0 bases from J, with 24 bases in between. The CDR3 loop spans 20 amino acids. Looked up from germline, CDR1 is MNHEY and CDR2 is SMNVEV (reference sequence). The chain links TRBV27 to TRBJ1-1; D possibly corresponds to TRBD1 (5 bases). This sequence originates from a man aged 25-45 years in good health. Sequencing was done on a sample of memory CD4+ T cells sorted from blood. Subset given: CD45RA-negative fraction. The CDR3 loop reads CASSLFRGPNGRTLNTEAFF. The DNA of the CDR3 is TGTGCCAGCAGTTTATTTAGGGGCCCCAACGGACGGACTTTGAACACTGAAGCTTTCTTT.